The source of this T cell receptor (beta chain) is a study of shared clonotypes between healthy human individuals. Whole-study findings and limits: Donors were few, which limited the genetic and exposure-history diversity represented.

In the case of this clone: Its antigen is unknown.

The CDR3 extends over 14 amino acids. Germline V gives CDR1 SGHDN, CDR2 FVKESK. Trimming cost V 1 base and J 8 bases, with 11 bases left between them. This table comes from immunoSEQ multiplex PCR, and its TCRdb copy is limited to in-frame clones, with some not included. The sample records about 2,500,000 clones, 85% to 95% being singletons. Input material: naive CD4+ T cells sorted from blood. Subset defined: CD45RA+ positively selected. The sequence derives from a man aged 18 to 35 in good health. The J gene is TRBJ1-4, the V gene TRBV14, with unresolved D. CDR3 in amino acids: CASSQGGPGEKLFF. Written as DNA, the CDR3 is TGTGCCAGCAGCCAAGGTGGTCCTGGGGAAAAACTGTTTTTT.